This TCR beta chain is drawn from a study of regulatory T cells in long-lasting Graves disease. This clonotype was found a few times. Its target is unknown. iRepertoire HTBI primers and Arm-PCR of CDR3 regions built TCR beta libraries. Each CDR3 protein is one row after TCRdb ran MiXCR on the multiplex PCR reads. The sample includes under 400,000 distinct CDR3 sequences, approximately 16% of them seen just once. Time point described: newly diagnosed GD, antithyroid drugs for less than 3 months. PBMC RNA served as the TCR library source. Study observations and caveats: TRBV28, TRBJ1-2 and TRBJ2-5 were segments that persistent disease favored.

Germline assignment: CDR1 SGHRS and CDR2 YFSETQ. Deletions cut 5 bases from V and 2 bases from J, with 11 bases between. The CDR3 spans 14 residues. This sample also appeared in a second study, on T cells in Graves' hyperthyroidism and ophthalmopathy. This second study notes: Researchers found most expanded thyroid clonotypes above 0.001 in blood as well.

The origin of this receptor is a man in his forties with Graves disease. The chain couples TRBV5-1 to TRBJ1-3; weak D call: TRBD1 (6 bases). The sequencing used peripheral blood mononuclear cells (PBMCs), collected at new diagnosis, from a patient treated with antithyroid drugs. CDR3 nucleotides: TGCGCCAGCAGACCAGGGGCGGCTGGAAACACCATATATTTT. This sequence encodes CASRPGAAGNTIYF.